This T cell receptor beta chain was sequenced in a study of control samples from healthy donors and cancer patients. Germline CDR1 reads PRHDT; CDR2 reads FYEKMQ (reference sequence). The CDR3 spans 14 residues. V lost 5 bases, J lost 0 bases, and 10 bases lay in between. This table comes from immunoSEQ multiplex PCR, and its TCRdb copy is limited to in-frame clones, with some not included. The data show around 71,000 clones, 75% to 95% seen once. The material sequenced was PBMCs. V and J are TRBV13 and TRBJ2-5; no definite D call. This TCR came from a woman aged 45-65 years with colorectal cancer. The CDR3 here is CASSISIHQETQYF. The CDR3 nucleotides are TGTGCCAGCAGCATCAGTATCCACCAAGAGACCCAGTACTTC.